Following are 23 T cell receptor beta chains from one sample sequenced in a study of CD8 T cells in ankylosing spondylitis. These TCRs are of unknown antigen specificity. Each CDR3 protein gets one entry after TCRdb re-called the 5' RACE reads with MiXCR. The table shows hundreds of thousands of distinct CDR3 sequences, with about 12% occurring only once. Study conclusions and caveats: Blood of patients with ankylosing spondylitis appeared to be characterized by a TCR beta motif of about eight highly homologous variants.

The specimen was blood, either unsorted or a sorted T cell fraction (not recorded which). Every receptor here comes from a male donor with ankylosing spondylitis.

Many counts were recorded for this clonotype. The rearrangement uses TRBV20-1 and TRBJ2-3; D gene uncertain. V lost 5 bases to trimming and J lost 5 bases, with 8 bases between them. Germline CDR1 reads DFQATT; CDR2 reads SNEGSKA (reference sequence). The length of the CDR3 is 11 residues. The CDR3: CSAGRLDTQYF. The CDR3 DNA reads TGCAGTGCTGGACGACTAGATACGCAGTATTTT.

This clonotype was seen repeatedly, ten times or more. The genes are TRBV6-1 and TRBJ1-2, with D possibly matching TRBD1 (5 bases). CDR3 length: 14 amino acids. Germline V CDR1 and CDR2: MNHNS, SASEGT. The V end was cut by 7 bases, the J end by 0 bases, with 12 bases between. The CDR3 sequence: CASMGTEANYGYTF. The CDR3 bases are TGTGCCAGCATGGGGACCGAAGCTAACTATGGCTACACCTTC.

The chain combines TRBV20-1 with TRBJ2-2; D unclear. The CDR3 sequence is 14 residues long. Deletions cut 4 bases from V and 1 base from J, with 10 bases between. Per the germline V gene, CDR1 is DFQATT and CDR2 is SNEGSKA (reference sequence). The CDR3 nucleotides are TGCAGTGCTATCCGGCGTATGAACACCGGGGAGCTGTTTTTT. Its protein is CSAIRRMNTGELFF.

The chain links TRBV7-2 to TRBJ2-7; 14 nucleotides line up with TRBD2. Trimming cost V 5 bases and J 5 bases; bases outside gene matches: 11. This CDR3 is 17 amino acids long. Looked up from germline, CDR1 is SGHTA and CDR2 is FQGNSA. The CDR3 nucleotides read TGTGCCAGCAGCCTCCAGGGACTAGCGGGAGCATTCAACGAGCAGTACTTC. Translated: CASSLQGLAGAFNEQYF.

This clonotype was counted only a few times. The genes are TRBV6-1 and TRBJ1-5; perhaps TRBD1 as D (5 bases). CDR1 is MNHNS, CDR2 SASEGT, per germline. Trimming cost V 6 bases and J 4 bases, with 10 bases left between them. This CDR3 region has 13 residues. CDR3 coding DNA: TGTGCCAGCAGACGACAGTCAAATCAGCCCCAGCATTTT. This gives the protein CASRRQSNQPQHF.

The table lists this clonotype with a few counts. This chain links TRBV4-3 with TRBJ1-6, with a tentative D call TRBD1 (6 bases). The CDR3 runs 15 residues. Trimming took 0 bases from V and 7 from J, leaving 10 bases between them. CDR1 is LGHNA, CDR2 YSLEER, per germline. In DNA form, the CDR3 reads TGCGCCAGCAGCCAAGACTCGGGGGCCAATTCACCCCTCCACTTT. It encodes CASSQDSGANSPLHF.

V usage is TRBV5-1 and J usage is TRBJ2-1; 7 nucleotides agree with TRBD1. V lost 0 bases and J lost 5; bases outside the gene matches: 5. Germline V gene data show CDR1 as SGHRS and CDR2 as YFSETQ. The CDR3 totals 15 residues. CDR3 residues: CASSLGGTVDNEQFF. The CDR3 DNA reads as TGCGCCAGCAGCTTGGGAGGGACAGTGGACAATGAGCAGTTCTTC.

A few counts support this clonotype. CDR3 protein: CATTPDRGLYNEQFF. CDR3 nucleotides: TGTGCCACCACCCCCGACAGGGGGCTCTACAATGAGCAGTTCTTC. The chain joins TRBV15 to TRBJ2-1, with 10 bases lining up with TRBD1. The ends lost 7 bases at V and 3 bases at J; junction bases unmatched: 6. CDR3 size: 15 residues. Germline CDR1 reads LNHNV; CDR2 reads YYDKDF (reference sequence).

This sequence joins TRBV15 and TRBJ2-1; 9 bases are shared with TRBD2. The V and J ends lost 0 bases and 4 bases, in that order; junction bases with no gene match: 4. This CDR3 is built from 16 residues. Germline V CDR1 and CDR2: LNHNV, YYDKDF (reference sequence). CDR3 residues: CATSRDAGGGYNEQFF. As DNA, the CDR3 is TGTGCCACCAGCAGAGATGCGGGGGGGGGTTACAATGAGCAGTTCTTC.

This clonotype was counted only a few times. J is TRBJ2-5 and V is TRBV4-3; D remains ambiguous. In germline, CDR1 is LGHNA, CDR2 YSLEER. This CDR3 has 17 residues. The V gene lost 0 bases and the J gene lost 1 base, with 15 bases spanning the gap. In nucleotides, the CDR3 is TGCGCCAGCAGCCAAGAACTGCGGTCTGGGCTCCAAGAGACCCAGTACTTC. Its protein product is CASSQELRSGLQETQYF.

This chain joins TRBV19 and TRBJ2-3; D is possibly TRBD1 or TRBD2 (5 bases each). V shed 6 bases and J shed 2 bases, with 12 bases lying between them. The CDR3 is 14 residues long. Germline lookup yields CDR1 LNHDA and CDR2 SQIVND (reference sequence). The CDR3 region has the DNA TGTGCCAGTAGCCCGGGACCTCCCACAGATACGCAGTATTTT. It specifies CASSPGPPTDTQYF.

This clonotype was detected a few times. This chain uses TRBV5-1 with TRBJ2-5; TRBD2 agrees at 7 bases. The V and J ends lost 1 base and 9 bases, in that order; junction bases with no gene match: 3. CDR1 SGHRS and CDR2 YFSETQ come from the germline V gene. The CDR3 sequence is 12 residues long. CDR3 in DNA: TGCGCCAGCAGCTTGAAGGCGGGGGCCCAGTACTTC. Protein sequence: CASSLKAGAQYF. Together with reference TRBV5-1 and TRBJ2-5, the CDR3 gives the full variable domain: KAGVTQTPRYLIKTRGQQVTLSCSPISGHRSVSWYQQTPGQGLQFLFEYFSETQRNKGNFPGRFSGRQFSNSRSEMNVSTLELGDSALYLCASSLKAGAQYFGPGTRLLVL.

This clonotype showed up many times. This chain connects TRBV27 to TRBJ2-1, with D tentatively TRBD2 (5 bases). Looked up from germline, CDR1 is MNHEY and CDR2 is SMNVEV (reference sequence). The CDR3 covers 16 residues. V was shortened by 4 bases and J by 6 bases, with 19 bases between the two germline ends. The CDR3 DNA is TGTGCCAGCAGTTCCTTCGTGGAGGTGGTGGGCAATGAGCAGTTCTTC. Its protein is CASSSFVEVVGNEQFF.

A remark on this clonotype: This may come from a read error, since a much larger clone is one base off. This rearrangement joins TRBV5-8 to TRBJ1-2; 8 bases are shared with TRBD1. This CDR3 is 14 amino acids long. Losses at the gene ends were 3 bases for V and 12 bases for J; bases not matched to a gene: 13. Germline V gives CDR1 SGHTS, CDR2 YDEGEE. Here the CDR3 DNA reads TGTGCCAGCAGCTCCCCGACAGGGGTTAAGGCCCACACCTTC. Translation gives CASSSPTGVKAHTF.

The V call is TRBV20-1, the J call TRBJ2-1; D gene uncertain. Trimming removed 2 bases at V and 4 bases at J, with 15 bases between. Germline CDR1 DFQATT, CDR2 SNEGSKA (reference sequence). CDR3 length: 15 residues. The CDR3 nucleotides are TGCAGTGCTAGAACACTTATGGGCGTATACAATGAGCAGTTCTTC. It codes for CSARTLMGVYNEQFF.

This clonotype was detected ten times or more. The chain employs TRBV5-1 and TRBJ2-2; TRBD2 aligns across 14 bases. CDR1 is SGHRS and CDR2 is YFSETQ in the germline V gene. This CDR3 contains 18 residues. V lost 4 bases to trimming and J lost 3 bases; unmatched junction nucleotides: 8. CDR3 loop: CASSAAGTSGRDTGELFF. Here the CDR3 DNA reads TGCGCCAGCAGCGCAGCAGGGACTAGCGGGAGAGACACCGGGGAGCTGTTTTTT.

This clonotype was detected a few times. The genes are TRBV27 and TRBJ1-2; D unclear. The CDR3 is made up of 10 amino acids. The ends were cut back, 7 bases at V and 8 bases at J, with 8 bases in the middle. CDR1 is MNHEY, CDR2 SMNVEV, per germline (reference sequence). The CDR3 DNA reads as TGTGCCAGCACCCGTCACGGCTACACCTTC. It specifies CASTRHGYTF.

The V gene is TRBV9, the J gene TRBJ2-3, with TRBD2 matching 7 bases. Per germline, CDR1 SGDLS and CDR2 YYNGEE. This CDR3 spans 14 amino acids. J gave up 2 bases and V 4 bases, and 4 bases lay outside the gene matches. The chain's CDR3 is CASSSREVTDTQYF. The CDR3 DNA reads TGTGCCAGCAGCTCCCGGGAGGTCACAGATACGCAGTATTTT.

This chain joins TRBV18 and TRBJ2-1; 8 bases fit TRBD1. The length of the CDR3 is 17 residues. V lost 2 bases, J lost 7 bases, and 13 bases stayed unmatched. Germline loops: CDR1 KGHSH, CDR2 LQKENI. The CDR3, as DNA: TGTGCCAGCTCACCAACCTCAGGGGACAGGTCAGCGAATGAGCAGTTCTTC. Its protein product is CASSPTSGDRSANEQFF.

V and J are TRBV6-1 and TRBJ2-2; D might be TRBD2 (5 bases). Trimming pared 6 bases from V and 1 base from J, leaving 9 bases between. CDR1 MNHNS and CDR2 SASEGT come from the germline V gene. The CDR3 runs to 14 residues. The CDR3 coding sequence is TGTGCCAGCAGACCCGGACTGAACACCGGGGAGCTGTTTTTT. Its translation: CASRPGLNTGELFF.

V gene TRBV9 combines with J gene TRBJ1-1; D possibly corresponds to TRBD1 (5 bases). This CDR3 comprises 15 residues. V was clipped by 0 bases and J by 0 bases, with 9 bases between them. Per the germline V gene, CDR1 is SGDLS and CDR2 is YYNGEE. The CDR3 protein is CASSVGQRLNTEAFF. The CDR3 coding sequence is TGTGCCAGCAGCGTAGGACAGCGTCTGAACACTGAAGCTTTCTTT.

The chain couples TRBV7-2 to TRBJ1-5; 7 bases match TRBD1. This CDR3 contains 16 residues. V shed 4 bases and J 0 bases; nucleotides not matched to a gene: 6. From germline, CDR1 is SGHTA and CDR2 FQGNSA. The CDR3 spells CASSYGTVYSNQPQHF. Here the CDR3 DNA reads TGTGCCAGCAGCTACGGGACAGTGTATAGCAATCAGCCCCAGCATTTT.

This clonotype has more than one count but fewer than ten. The genes are TRBV20-1 and TRBJ2-1; TRBD2 matches 7 bases. Germline loops: CDR1 DFQATT, CDR2 SNEGSKA (reference sequence). With V trimmed by 3 bases and J by 0 bases, 8 bases remained unmatched. The CDR3 runs 16 residues. For the CDR3, the DNA is TGCAGTGCTAGTTCAGCGGGGATAAGCTCCTACAATGAGCAGTTCTTC. It translates to CSASSAGISSYNEQFF.